This passage covers 23 T cell receptor beta chains from one sample sequenced in a study of T cell responses to AZD1222 COVID-19 vaccine. TCRdb's table, derived via immunoSEQ multiplex PCR, lists solely in-frame clones and lacks some. Of over 110,000 clones in the sample, 70% to 90% are singletons; the top ten hold just over 5.5%. The material was peripheral blood, obtained on day 0 of AZD1222 vaccination. The receptors were gathered from an adult in good health.

The chain carries TRBV20-1 and TRBJ2-2, with D hard to call. Germline loops: CDR1 DFQATT, CDR2 SNEGSKA (reference sequence). Between the trimmed V and J ends, which lost 3 bases and 6 bases, there was a span of 17 bases. CDR3 length: 15 residues. Here the CDR3 reads CSASKASKKAGELFF. In DNA, the CDR3 is TGCAGTGCTAGTAAAGCCAGTAAGAAGGCCGGGGAGCTGTTTTTT.

This clone was detected once. This chain joins TRBV10-3 and TRBJ2-7; weak D call: TRBD2 (5 bases). This CDR3 has 13 amino acids. The germline V gene has CDR1 ENHRY and CDR2 SYGVKD. V lost 7 bases, J lost 7 bases, and 17 bases lay in between. The CDR3 DNA reads as TGTGCCATCACCCCAGGCATCGAGCGGGAGCAGTACTTC. Translated, it gives CAITPGIEREQYF.

The chain links TRBV6-2 or TRBV6-3 to TRBJ1-2; D remains ambiguous. The CDR3 has 13 residues. V shed 0 bases and J shed 4 bases, with 6 bases lying between them. Germline V gene sequence: CDR1 MNHEY, CDR2 SVGEGT. CDR3 DNA: TGTGCCAGCAGTTACTCGGGATTCTATGGCTACACCTTC. Residues: CASSYSGFYGYTF.

V usage is TRBV7-9 and J usage is TRBJ1-2, with D tentatively TRBD1 (6 bases). Trimming took off 3 bases at V and 4 bases at J, with 18 bases between the two ends. CDR1 SEHNR and CDR2 FQNEAQ come from the germline V gene (reference sequence). The CDR3 runs 16 residues. The CDR3 region is CASSLSQGEGAYGYTF. The CDR3 DNA reads TGTGCCAGCAGCTTGTCACAGGGCGAGGGCGCCTATGGCTACACCTTC. Looking up the rest from reference TRBV7-9 and TRBJ1-2 gives the full variable domain: DTGVSQNPRHKITKRGQNVTFRCDPISEHNRLYWYRQTLGQGPEFLTYFQNEAQLEKSRLLSDRFSAERPKGSFSTLEIQRTEQGDSAMYLCASSLSQGEGAYGYTFGSGTRLTVV.

The chain employs TRBV27 and TRBJ2-2; 11 bases agree with TRBD2. In germline, CDR1 is MNHEY, CDR2 SMNVEV (reference sequence). After removal of 9 bases from V and 1 base from J, the junction contained 13 bases not matched to a gene. The CDR3 runs 18 residues. The CDR3 DNA follows: TGTGCCAGAAACGCCACGAATCTAGCGGGAGGGAACACCGGGGAGCTGTTTTTT. Encoded protein: CARNATNLAGGNTGELFF.

This chain uses TRBV6-2 or TRBV6-3 with TRBJ1-5; a possible D gene is TRBD1 (6 bases). The CDR3 contains 18 residues. The germline V and J ends were trimmed by 3 bases and 4 bases, with 22 bases remaining between them. CDR1 MNHEY and CDR2 SVGEGT come from the germline V gene. The CDR3 sequence: CASSYYRSVTGRNQPQHF. CDR3 DNA sequence: TGTGCCAGCAGTTATTATCGATCAGTCACAGGGAGAAATCAGCCCCAGCATTTT.

The V gene is TRBV7-2, the J gene TRBJ1-6; D ambiguous. The germline CDR1 and CDR2 sequences are SGHTA and FQGNSA. This CDR3 spans 13 amino acids. Deletions cut 8 bases from V and 0 bases from J, with 5 bases between. The CDR3 sequence: CASGSSYNSPLHF. The CDR3 DNA is TGTGCCAGCGGGAGCTCCTATAATTCACCCCTCCACTTT.

The chain links TRBV5-6 to TRBJ1-1, with D unclear. CDR1 and CDR2 from the germline V gene are SGHDT and YYEEEE. V was pared by 0 bases and J by 3 bases, with 3 bases between. CDR3 size: 12 residues. The DNA of the CDR3 is TGTGCCAGCAGCTTGGACTACACTGAAGCTTTCTTT. It codes for CASSLDYTEAFF.

The genes are TRBV5-6 and TRBJ2-7; D might be TRBD1 (6 bases). CDR3 length: 12 amino acids. Trimming removed 2 bases from V and 6 bases from J, with 9 bases in between. Germline V gene sequence: CDR1 SGHDT, CDR2 YYEEEE. The CDR3 DNA reads TGTGCCAGCAGCTTTGGGGGCGCCGAGCAGTACTTC. Amino acid sequence: CASSFGGAEQYF. The complete variable domain, with remaining parts taken from reference TRBV5-6 and TRBJ2-7, reads DAGVTQSPTHLIKTRGQQVTLRCSPKSGHDTVSWYQQALGQGPQFIFQYYEEEERQRGNFPDRFSGHQFPNYSSELNVNALLLGDSALYLCASSFGGAEQYFGPGTRLTVT.

V gene TRBV5-1 combines with J gene TRBJ2-1, with 10 bases fitting TRBD2. Germline assignment: CDR1 SGHRS and CDR2 YFSETQ. J was trimmed by 4 bases and V by 5 bases; bases with no gene match: 6. The CDR3 runs to 15 residues. The CDR3, as DNA: TGCGCCAGCAGACCGACTAGCGGGCCTTACAATGAGCAGTTCTTC. Its protein product is CASRPTSGPYNEQFF.

The V call is TRBV6-4, the J call TRBJ2-3; 7 positions agree with TRBD2. Germline CDR1 reads MRHNA; CDR2 reads SNTAGT. The CDR3 runs to 14 residues. After removal of 3 bases from V and 6 bases from J, the junction contained 6 bases not matched to a gene. In nucleotides, the CDR3 is TGTGCCAGCAGTGAGGGGGGAGGGATGGATACGCAGTATTTT. It codes for CASSEGGGMDTQYF.

The chain has TRBV6-4 and TRBJ2-7, with TRBD1 matching over 11 bases. CDR1 is MRHNA, CDR2 SNTAGT, per germline. J gave up 3 bases and V 3 bases, and 7 bases lay outside the gene matches. CDR3 length: 16 amino acids. CDR3 protein: CASSEGPGQGGYEQYF. The CDR3 nucleotides are TGTGCCAGCAGTGAGGGCCCGGGACAGGGGGGCTACGAGCAGTACTTC.

The chain recombines TRBV19 with TRBJ1-6; 8 nucleotides match TRBD1. V shed 3 bases and J 6 bases; nucleotides not matched to a gene: 10. Germline CDR1 reads LNHDA; CDR2 reads SQIVND (reference sequence). The CDR3 consists of 17 residues. The DNA of the CDR3 is TGTGCCAGTAGTATGGGGACAGGTGGATCCGTTAATTCACCCCTCCACTTT. Protein product: CASSMGTGGSVNSPLHF.

The V gene is TRBV18, the J gene TRBJ2-1; 11 nucleotides align to TRBD1. Trimming took 0 bases from V and 8 from J; bases not matched to a gene: 6. Germline CDR1 and CDR2: KGHSH and LQKENI. The CDR3 totals 16 residues. This chain's CDR3 is CASSPPADRGRYEQFF. The CDR3 DNA reads TGTGCCAGCTCACCACCGGCGGACAGGGGGCGATATGAGCAGTTCTTC.

The chain uses TRBV23-1 and TRBJ1-2; D may be TRBD1 (6 bases). TRBV23-1 is annotated as an ORF whose role is uncertain. This CDR3 has 11 residues. V lost 9 bases, J lost 2 bases, and 7 bases lay in between. The CDR3 is CARDSNYGYTF. The DNA of the CDR3 is TGCGCCAGGGACAGCAACTATGGCTACACCTTC.

The genes are TRBV7-3 and TRBJ2-1; 10 bases are shared with TRBD2. The CDR3 runs 15 residues. After removal of 3 bases from V and 2 bases from J, the junction contained 1 base not matched to a gene. The germline V gene encodes CDR1 SGHTA and CDR2 FQGTGA. CDR3: CASSFGLAAYNEQFF. For the CDR3, the DNA is TGTGCCAGCAGCTTCGGACTAGCGGCCTACAATGAGCAGTTCTTC. Full variable domain (outside the CDR3, taken from reference TRBV7-3 and TRBJ2-1): GAGVSQTPSNKVTEKGKYVELRCDPISGHTALYWYRQSLGQGPEFLIYFQGTGAADDSGLPNDRFFAVRPEGSVSTLKIQRTERGDSAVYLCASSFGLAAYNEQFFGPGTRLTVL.

The chain links TRBV11-3 to TRBJ2-1; 8 nucleotides agree with TRBD2. V shed 6 bases, J shed 5 bases, and the junction held 9 bases outside the gene matches. Germline CDR1 and CDR2: SGHNT and YENEEA. This CDR3 comprises 15 residues. DNA of the CDR3: TGTGCCAGCAGTCCTGGCGGGAGGCAGCACAATGAGCAGTTCTTC. Residues: CASSPGGRQHNEQFF. The full variable domain, its missing parts supplied by reference TRBV11-3 and TRBJ2-1, is EAGVVQSPRYKIIEKKQPVAFWCNPISGHNTLYWYLQNLGQGPELLIRYENEEAVDDSQLPKDRFSAERLKGVDSTLKIQPAELGDSAVYLCASSPGGRQHNEQFFGPGTRLTVL.

The rearrangement joins TRBV7-9 to TRBJ1-5; TRBD1 matches at 9 bases. After removal of 5 bases from V and 6 bases from J, the junction contained 11 bases not matched to a gene. The CDR3 is 16 amino acids. Germline-derived CDR1 and CDR2 are SEHNR and FQNEAQ (reference sequence). As DNA, the CDR3 is TGTGCCAGCAGCGAGGCCACGACAGGGGGAAGTCAGCCCCAGCATTTT. This sequence encodes CASSEATTGGSQPQHF.

V usage is TRBV6-1 and J usage is TRBJ2-5; 11 nucleotides agree with TRBD2. Looked up from germline, CDR1 is MNHNS and CDR2 is SASEGT. CDR3 length: 16 residues. V gave up 2 bases and J gave up 5 bases; unmatched junction bases: 7. CDR3 sequence reads: CASSESGLAVGETQYF. DNA for the CDR3: TGTGCCAGCAGTGAATCGGGACTAGCGGTGGGGGAGACCCAGTACTTC.

This chain connects TRBV28 to TRBJ1-2; 7 bases align to TRBD1. J was trimmed by 4 bases and V by 6 bases; bases with no gene match: 14. The CDR3 has 16 residues. Germline V gene lookup returns CDR1 MDHEN and CDR2 SYDVKM. The CDR3 region is CASRHRQGIAGYGYTF. In nucleotides, the CDR3 is TGTGCCAGCAGACACCGACAGGGAATTGCTGGCTATGGCTACACCTTC.

V and J are TRBV11-3 and TRBJ2-1; no clear D. Trimming removed 1 base from V and 6 bases from J, with 10 bases in between. Germline CDR1 SGHNT, CDR2 YENEEA. CDR3 length: 14 residues. The CDR3: CASSLAGTINEQFF. The CDR3 DNA reads as TGTGCCAGCAGCTTAGCCGGTACGATCAATGAGCAGTTCTTC.

The chain couples TRBV5-6 to TRBJ2-7; D is unresolved. Trimming pared 1 base from V and 0 bases from J, leaving 5 bases between. This CDR3 comprises 13 residues. CDR1 SGHDT and CDR2 YYEEEE come from the germline V gene. CDR3 protein: CASSLTDSYEQYF. CDR3 nucleotides: TGTGCCAGCAGCTTGACAGACTCCTACGAGCAGTACTTC.

The chain uses TRBV24-1 and TRBJ2-1; no clear D gene. The V gene lost 6 bases and the J gene lost 6 bases, with 14 bases spanning the gap. This CDR3 is 14 amino acids long. The germline gives CDR1 KGHDR, CDR2 SFDVKD. The CDR3 DNA sequence: TGTGCCACCAGTAACCCCCGACGTCTCAATGAGCAGTTCTTC. Residues: CATSNPRRLNEQFF.